The entry below gives a single TCR beta chain sequence along with its context. Its antigen is unknown. Base qualities were left out, and no much larger clone turns up one base away. The sample is drawn from a study of PD-1 blockade in mismatch repair-deficient tumors (dated by TCRdb to 2016 to 2017). General notes on the study: The trial enrolled some 82 consecutive patients with roughly twelve mismatch repair-deficient cancer types between 2013 and September 2016, all previously treated and progressing. Deep sequencing of TCR CDR3 regions was used to track tumor-associated T cell clones in peripheral blood of patients responding to PD-1 blockade.

The protocol used for the library was the immunoSEQ multiplex PCR assay. Entries here come from immuneACCESS through TCRdb and include only in-frame sequences with V and J called. Some clones fail to appear in such tables; in the studies checked, an unresolved V gene covers under half of the shortfall, and the cause of the remainder is unknown. The sample has some 16,000 clones on record, 80% to 85% of them singletons. About 3.4% of the sample goes to the ten largest clones. For each enrolled patient, mismatch repair deficiency was established using either polymerase chain reaction or immunohistochemistry. TCR sequencing was performed for a few patients who responded to pembrolizumab therapy. In the phase II trial, pembrolizumab PD-1 blockade was tested prospectively in advanced mismatch repair-deficient cancers, no matter which tissue of origin the cancers came from. Peripheral blood T cell samples were gathered serially, both before PD-1 blockade started and at multiple time points afterward. The timing of each blood sample was reported as weeks after the first dose of pembrolizumab.

Summary of the overall study and its limitations: Tumor-resident clones, often undetectable in blood before treatment, expanded rapidly after pembrolizumab and then contracted, generally before radiologic responses.

CDR1 and CDR2 are drawn from the germline V gene (reference sequence): WNHNN, SYGVQD. V drops 10 bases and J drops 2 bases, leaving 21 bases in between. The CDR3 spans 16 residues, from the cysteine through the phenylalanine. The only DNA kept is the CDR3, 48 bases in frame from the first base. The sequence came from an adult with mismatch repair-deficient cancer. The chain uses TRBV10-1 and TRBJ1-3; matching of 5 bases hints at TRBD1 as the D gene. Specimen: PBMCs, collected 4 weeks after starting pembrolizumab. In nucleotides, the sequence is TGCGCCATCCAGGAGCATTGGGGGAGGGCTGGAAACACCATATATTTT. Translated, this gives CAIQEHWGRAGNTIYF.